Listed below are T cell receptor beta chains from one sample, sequenced in a study. One entry per CDR3 protein, called by TCRdb with MiXCR from the 5' RACE reads. The data hold approximately 11,000 distinct CDR3 sequences, with roughly a sixth observed a single time. The specimen sequenced was Tregs sorted from a lymph node. The source is a female donor with breast cancer. CDR3s include the opening cysteine and the closing phenylalanine or tryptophan. Each record gives: CDR3 length, D gene, clone size, V gene, J gene, CDR3 DNA, CDR3 protein. The D gene is left open where the match is weak. Size is omitted from some rows. Given values are once, few, many or a class for expanded clones.

len: 18; d_gene: .; abundance: once; v_gene: TRBV19; j_gene: TRBJ1-1; CDR3nt: TGTGCCAGTAGTCACCCATGGTTGCGGGGGAATCTGAACACTGAAGCTTTCTTT; CDR3aa: CASSHPWLRGNLNTEAFF
len: 14; d_gene: TRBD1; abundance: .; v_gene: TRBV9; j_gene: TRBJ2-1; CDR3nt: TGTGCCAGTGCATCGGGACAGGGACTATACGGAGAGTTCTTC; CDR3aa: CASASGQGLYGEFF
len: 13; d_gene: .; abundance: medium-sized; v_gene: TRBV2; j_gene: TRBJ1-1; CDR3nt: TGTGCCAGCTCAGGGTTATGGGGGACTGAAGCTTTCTTT; CDR3aa: CASSGLWGTEAFF
len: 13; d_gene: .; abundance: .; v_gene: TRBV28; j_gene: TRBJ1-2; CDR3nt: TGTGCCAGCAGTTTAACAGCCGACTATGGCTACACCTTC; CDR3aa: CASSLTADYGYTF
len: 13; d_gene: TRBD2; abundance: many; v_gene: TRBV12-3/TRBV12-4; j_gene: TRBJ2-3; CDR3nt: TGTGCCAGCAGTTTACTAGCGGGAGATACGCAGTATTTT; CDR3aa: CASSLLAGDTQYF
len: 16; d_gene: .; abundance: medium-sized; v_gene: TRBV28; j_gene: TRBJ1-4; CDR3nt: TGTGCCAGCAGTGGCGGACACCTAGCAGCTAATGAAAAACTGTTTTTT; CDR3aa: CASSGGHLAANEKLFF
len: 14; d_gene: TRBD2; abundance: .; v_gene: TRBV27; j_gene: TRBJ2-2; CDR3nt: TGTGCCAGCTCATTAGCGGGAGAGGTCGGGGAGCTGTTTTTT; CDR3aa: CASSLAGEVGELFF
len: 16; d_gene: TRBD2; abundance: medium-sized; v_gene: TRBV5-1; j_gene: TRBJ2-1; CDR3nt: TGCGCCAGCAGCCCCGGGACTAGCGGGATGGTGGATGAGCAGTTCTTC; CDR3aa: CASSPGTSGMVDEQFF
len: 15; d_gene: .; abundance: medium-sized; v_gene: TRBV6-2/TRBV6-3; j_gene: TRBJ1-5; CDR3nt: TGTGCCAGCAGTAACGGGGGTTCCGGATCGCAGCCCCAGCATTTT; CDR3aa: CASSNGGSGSQPQHF
len: 13; d_gene: .; abundance: many; v_gene: TRBV30; j_gene: TRBJ1-2; CDR3nt: TGTGCCTGGAGCCGAGGGGGGAACTATGGCTACACCTTC; CDR3aa: CAWSRGGNYGYTF
len: 17; d_gene: TRBD2; abundance: many; v_gene: TRBV10-2; j_gene: TRBJ2-7; CDR3nt: TGCGCCAGCACAGGGTCGCAACTAGCGGGAGGTTCCTACGAGCAGTACTTC; CDR3aa: CASTGSQLAGGSYEQYF